The T cell receptor (beta chain) under discussion was sequenced for a study of blood T cell repertoires in COVID-19. Turning to the study itself: Samples of COVID-19 (acute and convalescent) were obtained from the United States, Italy and Spain. In each case, the material was cDNA or gDNA derived from T cells, B-cell-depleted T cells, or PBMCs.

The V and J ends lost 1 base and 3 bases, in that order; junction bases with no gene match: 4. From germline, CDR1 is LGHDT and CDR2 YNNKEL (reference sequence). This CDR3 spans 17 amino acids. Clones were read by immunoSEQ multiplex PCR, and TCRdb kept only the in-frame ones, dropping some. The table includes roughly 290,000 clones, 75% to 95% detected once. This chain links TRBV3-1 (or the pseudogene TRBV3-2) with TRBJ2-3; 13 bases map to TRBD2. Input material: peripheral blood. This receptor was taken from a woman in her 30s with COVID-19, enrolled during active disease. The CDR3 coding sequence is TGTGCCAGCAGCCAAGGTCCGGGACTAGCGGGAACAGATACGCAGTATTTT. The encoded protein is CASSQGPGLAGTDTQYF.